The source of this T cell receptor (beta chain) is a study of beta chain features in type 1 diabetes. Using CD45RO/CCR7/CD25/CD127/CD95/CD27, CD4+ naive, central memory, regulatory and stem cell-like memory cells were sorted. Purities in excess of 95% were seen in all sorted populations. This clone has a handful of counts. Its cognate antigen is unknown. Of the isolated RNA, all was reverse transcribed, and so the sequenced material was expressed TCRB transcripts. The table came from immunoSEQ multiplex PCR; TCRdb's copy has only in-frame clones and leaves some out. The data show a few hundred thousand clones, approximately 15% seen once. Germline CDR1 reads MNHEY; CDR2 reads SMNVEV (reference sequence). This CDR3 has 13 amino acids. The V segment lost 6 bases and the J segment 4 bases; nucleotides outside the gene matches: 6. Study-level results: PCR might show a preference for shorter templates, equally across patients and controls. Among all four CD4+ subsets, Type 1 diabetes patients had TCRB CDR3s that were moderately but significantly shorter.

The clonotype was recovered from a woman aged 18-29 years in good health. This chain joins TRBV27 and TRBJ2-7; TRBD1 aligns across 7 bases. Sequences were obtained from naive CD4+ T cells from blood. The CDR3 region has the DNA TGTGCCAGCAGCCAGGACAGGAAATACGAGCAGTACTTC. Its protein product is CASSQDRKYEQYF.